One sample yielded the 22 T cell receptor beta chains listed below, sequenced in a study of cytomegalovirus exposure and HLA in healthy donors. Primers included in the PCR were 60 Vbeta and 13 Jbeta primers. Sequenced by immunoSEQ multiplex PCR; TCRdb stores in-frame clones only, minus some. This sample carries about 120,000 clones, 60% to 80% of them seen once, and the ten largest clones take 5.4%. The material sequenced was PBMCs. These receptors were obtained from a woman in her thirties in good health and CMV-seropositive.

This clone has a handful of counts. This sequence joins TRBV30 and TRBJ2-6, with 9 positions matching TRBD2. Germline CDR1 GTSNPN, CDR2 SVGIG (reference sequence). The J segment lost 0 bases and the V segment lost 0 bases, leaving 3 bases of the junction unmatched. The CDR3 has 17 amino acids. The CDR3 spells CAWSVSGSNSGANVLTF. For the CDR3, the DNA is TGTGCCTGGAGTGTTAGCGGGAGTAACTCTGGGGCCAACGTCCTGACTTTC.

The chain recombines TRBV2 with TRBJ2-7; tentatively, D is TRBD2 (5 bases). Germline CDR1 and CDR2: SNHLY and FYNNEI. This CDR3 has 13 amino acids. Trimming shortened V by 6 bases and J by 11 bases, and 20 bases separated the two germline ends. The CDR3 protein is CASSREGGPLEYF. The CDR3 DNA follows: TGTGCCAGCAGCCGAGAAGGAGGCCCGTTAGAGTACTTC.

The genes are TRBV6-6 and TRBJ1-2; 7 bases are shared with TRBD1. The CDR3 is 14 amino acids. The junction had 9 bases not matched to a gene; V was cut back by 6 bases and J by 5 bases. Germline CDR1 is MNHNY and CDR2 is SVGAGI (reference sequence). For the CDR3, the DNA is TGTGCCAGCAGAAGGGAGGACAGGTATTATGGCTACACCTTC. Its protein is CASRREDRYYGYTF.

J is TRBJ1-4 and V is TRBV2, with TRBD1 matching 7 bases. The CDR3 totals 14 residues. V dropped 4 bases and J dropped 4; count of bases not matched to a gene: 3. Germline CDR1 SNHLY, CDR2 FYNNEI. The CDR3 is CASSAAGGNEKLFF. Here the CDR3 DNA reads TGTGCCAGCAGTGCGGCAGGGGGTAATGAAAAACTGTTTTTT.

This clone qualifies as medium-sized (0.01 to 0.1%). V gene TRBV7-9 combines with J gene TRBJ2-7; D unresolved. V was clipped by 4 bases and J by 5 bases, with 15 bases between them. The CDR3 covers 14 residues. Germline V gene sequence: CDR1 SEHNR, CDR2 FQNEAQ (reference sequence). The CDR3 reads CASSSQDLGNEQYF. CDR3 nucleotides: TGTGCCAGCAGCTCACAAGACCTAGGAAACGAGCAGTACTTC.

This chain links TRBV7-9 with TRBJ1-2, with 10 bases fitting TRBD1. CDR3 length: 16 amino acids. The J segment lost 5 bases and the V segment lost 1 base, leaving 7 bases of the junction unmatched. CDR1 SEHNR and CDR2 FQNEAQ come from the germline V gene (reference sequence). For the CDR3, the DNA is TGTGCCAGCAGCTTAGGGGACAGGGGCAATCTGTATGGCTACACCTTC. This encodes CASSLGDRGNLYGYTF. The complete variable domain, with remaining parts taken from reference TRBV7-9 and TRBJ1-2, reads DTGVSQNPRHKITKRGQNVTFRCDPISEHNRLYWYRQTLGQGPEFLTYFQNEAQLEKSRLLSDRFSAERPKGSFSTLEIQRTEQGDSAMYLCASSLGDRGNLYGYTFGSGTRLTVV.

For the CDR3, the DNA is TGTGCCAGTAGTTACGGTCCGAGGGGCTACACCTTC. Amino acids: CASSYGPRGYTF. The V gene is TRBV19, the J gene TRBJ1-2; D is ambiguous. The CDR3 is 12 residues long. V was clipped by 5 bases and J by 8 bases, with 12 bases between them. CDR1 and CDR2 from the germline V gene are LNHDA and SQIVND (reference sequence).

The CDR3 reads CASSDGDTSTNEKLFF. The CDR3, as DNA: TGTGCCAGCAGCGACGGGGACACCTCAACTAATGAAAAACTGTTTTTT. The V and J genes are TRBV9 and TRBJ1-4; possibly TRBD1 for D (6 bases). The CDR3 has 16 amino acids. V lost 3 bases to trimming and J lost 0 bases, with 12 bases between them. Germline loops: CDR1 SGDLS, CDR2 YYNGEE.

This sequence joins TRBV19 and TRBJ1-2; D is ambiguous. CDR1 LNHDA and CDR2 SQIVND come from the germline V gene (reference sequence). The CDR3 totals 17 residues. Trimming removed 3 bases from V and 6 bases from J, with 23 bases in between. CDR3 DNA sequence: TGTGCCAGTAGTATCTCCCGGTTTGGCGGAGGGTGGAATGGCTACACCTTC. This translates into CASSISRFGGGWNGYTF. The full variable domain, with the rest looked up from reference TRBV19 and TRBJ1-2, is DGGITQSPKYLFRKEGQNVTLSCEQNLNHDAMYWYRQDPGQGLRLIYYSQIVNDFQKGDIAEGYSVSREKKESFPLTVTSAQKNPTAFYLCASSISRFGGGWNGYTFGSGTRLTVV.

The chain employs TRBV4-1 and TRBJ2-1; TRBD2 matches 10 bases. V shed 3 bases and J 6 bases; nucleotides not matched to a gene: 20. Looked up from germline, CDR1 is MGHRA and CDR2 is YSYEKL. The CDR3 has 20 residues. CDR3 protein: CASSHPGLAGAIEGFNEQFF. DNA of the CDR3: TGCGCCAGCAGCCACCCTGGGCTAGCGGGAGCGATTGAGGGATTCAATGAGCAGTTCTTC.

This clone was detected once. V is TRBV6-6 and J is TRBJ1-1; D perhaps matches TRBD1 (5 bases). Germline-derived CDR1 and CDR2 are MNHNY and SVGAGI (reference sequence). Trimming cost V 3 bases and J 12 bases, with 11 bases left between them. The CDR3 runs 11 residues. The CDR3 sequence: CASSYGAVSFF. Written as DNA, the CDR3 is TGTGCCAGCAGTTATGGGGCAGTATCTTTCTTT.

The chain employs TRBV11-2 and TRBJ2-2; TRBD1 aligns across 11 bases. Trimming removed 5 bases from V and 2 bases from J; junction bases left unmatched: 4. The germline V gene has CDR1 SGHAT and CDR2 FQNNGV. The CDR3 runs 16 residues. CDR3 in DNA: TGTGCCAGCAGCCGAAGGACAGGGGGCAACACCGGGGAGCTGTTTTTT. Its protein product is CASSRRTGGNTGELFF.

This chain links TRBV5-6 with TRBJ2-5; 7 bases are a match to TRBD2. Germline values: CDR1 SGHDT, CDR2 YYEEEE. The CDR3 runs 15 residues. V was pared by 4 bases and J by 0 bases, with 6 bases of the junction left unmatched. In DNA, the CDR3 is TGTGCCAGCAGCCGAGCGGGGATGTACCAAGAGACCCAGTACTTC. Translation: CASSRAGMYQETQYF.

The chain recombines TRBV10-2 with TRBJ1-2; D possibly corresponds to TRBD1 (6 bases). The CDR3 runs 12 residues. Per germline, CDR1 WSHSY and CDR2 SAAADI. Trimming took off 2 bases at V and 7 bases at J, with 8 bases between the two ends. The CDR3 loop reads CASSETGIGYTF. CDR3 DNA: TGCGCCAGCAGTGAGACAGGGATTGGCTACACCTTC.

The chain has TRBV27 and TRBJ1-6, with 7 bases aligning to TRBD1. Germline trimming cut 3 bases from V and 2 bases from J; bases unmatched to any gene: 1. The CDR3 totals 15 residues. The germline gives CDR1 MNHEY, CDR2 SMNVEV (reference sequence). The CDR3 loop is CASSLGQTYNSPLHF. The CDR3 nucleotides read TGTGCCAGCAGTTTGGGACAGACCTATAATTCACCCCTCCACTTT.

The chain combines TRBV5-6 with TRBJ2-5; D is unclear. Trimming took off 0 bases at V and 1 base at J, with 13 bases between the two ends. The CDR3 loop spans 16 amino acids. CDR1 and CDR2 (germline): SGHDT, YYEEEE. The CDR3 DNA follows: TGTGCCAGCAGCTTGGGAGGCTACGGAGTCCAAGAGACCCAGTACTTC. Its translation: CASSLGGYGVQETQYF.

The V gene is TRBV16, the J gene TRBJ2-1; tentatively, D is TRBD1 (5 bases). Germline V gene sequence: CDR1 KGHSY, CDR2 FQNENV. The length of the CDR3 is 14 residues. Trimming pared 1 base from V and 8 bases from J, leaving 12 bases between. CDR3 nucleotide sequence: TGTGCCAGCAGCCAATTTAGGGGTGGGGATGAGCAGTTCTTC. As protein: CASSQFRGGDEQFF.

A single count supports this clone. A read error may produce the germline difference seen at one junction end. The chain recombines TRBV7-7 with TRBJ2-1; TRBD2 matches at 8 bases. The CDR3 sequence is 14 residues long. From germline, CDR1 is SSHAT and CDR2 FNYEAQ (reference sequence). The CDR3 reads CASSANGGAFEQFF. The CDR3 nucleotides are TGTGCTAGCAGTGCCAACGGGGGGGCCTTTGAGCAGTTCTTC.

This chain connects TRBV18 to TRBJ2-3; the match to TRBD2 covers 8 bases. Trimming removed 5 bases from V and 3 bases from J; junction bases left unmatched: 7. The CDR3 runs 15 residues. In germline, CDR1 is KGHSH, CDR2 LQKENI. DNA for the CDR3: TGTGCCAGCTCAACCCCGGGACTAGGTACAGATACGCAGTATTTT. Its translation: CASSTPGLGTDTQYF.

The chain carries TRBV27 and TRBJ1-2; no clear D gene. CDR1 and CDR2 from the germline V gene are MNHEY and SMNVEV (reference sequence). The CDR3 runs 13 residues. V was trimmed by 5 bases and J by 8 bases, leaving 15 bases between them. CDR3 residues: CASSASPGGGYTF. The CDR3 nucleotides read TGTGCCAGCAGTGCAAGCCCCGGAGGAGGCTACACCTTC.

The rearrangement joins TRBV7-8 to TRBJ2-7; the D is unclear. The V end was cut by 5 bases, the J end by 6 bases, with 8 bases between. The CDR3 length is 11 residues. Germline V lookup: CDR1 SGHVS, CDR2 FQNEAQ. The DNA for the CDR3 is TGTGCCAGCAGCACGAGGATCGAGCAGTACTTC. Translating it yields CASSTRIEQYF.

The chain joins TRBV6-6 to TRBJ1-2; TRBD1 aligns across 8 bases. CDR3 length equals 15 residues. V lost 6 bases and J lost 3; bases outside the gene matches: 9. The germline CDR1 and CDR2 sequences are MNHNY and SVGAGI (reference sequence). The CDR3: CASSTLTGGDYGYTF. The DNA of the CDR3 is TGTGCCAGCAGCACCCTTACAGGGGGGGACTATGGCTACACCTTC.